A single sample is the source of the 2 T cell receptor beta chains below, sequenced in a study of T cells in women clearing cervical HPV infection. The method was immunoSEQ multiplex PCR; TCRdb's version includes in-frame clones alone and lacks a portion of them. This table lists tens of thousands of clones. Sequencing was carried out using blood buffy coat. These receptors originate from a woman aged 18 to 75 with a cervical HPV16 infection that either progressed to CIN3+ or cleared (not recorded which).

Remarks on this clone: The read finishes 3 residues shy of the CDR3 end, and the germline J gene is used to complete it. The chain has TRBV5-1 and TRBJ1-3; tentative D call: TRBD1 (6 bases). The CDR3 contains 14 residues. The germline V gene encodes CDR1 SGHRS and CDR2 YFSETQ. Trimming cost V 5 bases and J 4 bases, with 13 bases left between them. The covered CDR3 bases are TGCGCCAGCAGTTCAGGACAGCCCGGAAACACC. Translated: CASSSGQPGNT. From start to end, the CDR3 is CASSSGQPGNTIYF.

As to this clone: The read comes to an end 3 residues before the CDR3 does, leaving the germline J gene to fill in the end. This chain links TRBV6-2 or TRBV6-3 with TRBJ2-3, with D tentatively TRBD2 (6 bases). Trimming shortened V by 5 bases and J by 4 bases, and 10 bases separated the two germline ends. Germline lookup yields CDR1 MNHEY and CDR2 SVGEGT. The length of the CDR3 is 13 residues. The DNA read from the CDR3 is TGTGCCAGCAGTCGGGACTCCGCAGATACG. It encodes CASSRDSADT. The whole CDR3 sequence is CASSRDSADTQYF.